The 30 T cell receptor beta chains in this list originate from one sample, sequenced in a study of OX40 agonist ivuxolimab in advanced cancers. Assay: immunoSEQ multiplex PCR; the TCRdb copy retains only in-frame clones and omits some. The table includes about 79,000 clones, approximately 88% detected once. The starting material was CD4+ or CD8+ T cells sorted from blood, obtained in a trial of the OX40 agonist ivuxolimab. These TCRs come from an adult with an advanced solid tumor such as melanoma, head and neck, liver or kidney cancer.

The chain is built from TRBV19 and TRBJ2-7; perhaps TRBD2 as D (6 bases). CDR3 size: 14 residues. The germline V gene encodes CDR1 LNHDA and CDR2 SQIVND (reference sequence). V shed 7 bases and J shed 2 bases, with 15 bases lying between them. The chain's CDR3 is CASTQSEGPYEQYF. The CDR3 DNA reads as TGTGCCAGTACTCAGTCGGAGGGCCCCTACGAGCAGTACTTC.

The chain has TRBV6-6 and TRBJ1-4; 7 bases are a match to TRBD1. The germline CDR1 and CDR2 sequences are MNHNY and SVGAGI (reference sequence). The CDR3 has 15 residues. The ends lost 7 bases at V and 0 bases at J; junction bases unmatched: 5. CDR3 sequence reads: CASTKGAATNEKLFF. For the CDR3, the DNA is TGTGCCAGCACCAAGGGGGCAGCAACTAATGAAAAACTGTTTTTT.

V gene TRBV7-9 combines with J gene TRBJ2-5, with D maybe TRBD1 (5 bases). From germline, CDR1 is SEHNR and CDR2 FQNEAQ (reference sequence). CDR3 length: 14 residues. V was pared by 5 bases and J by 2 bases, with 12 bases between. The CDR3 sequence: CASSHWTLQETQYF. CDR3 nucleotides: TGTGCCAGCAGCCATTGGACATTACAAGAGACCCAGTACTTC. The entire variable domain, with the rest obtained from reference TRBV7-9 and TRBJ2-5, is as follows: DTGVSQNPRHKITKRGQNVTFRCDPISEHNRLYWYRQTLGQGPEFLTYFQNEAQLEKSRLLSDRFSAERPKGSFSTLEIQRTEQGDSAMYLCASSHWTLQETQYFGPGTRLLVL.

The chain uses TRBV5-1 and TRBJ2-7; TRBD2 aligns across 7 bases. Germline V gives CDR1 SGHRS, CDR2 YFSETQ. The CDR3 length is 14 residues. With 5 bases clipped from V and 3 bases from J, the junction kept 8 bases outside the gene matches. For the CDR3, the DNA is TGCGCCAGCAGACTGGGGAGGGCCGACTACGAGCAGTACTTC. Translation gives CASRLGRADYEQYF.

CDR3 in DNA: TGTGCCAGCAGCTTGGGTTCTATTTCCTACAATGAGCAGTTCTTC. It translates to CASSLGSISYNEQFF. This chain joins TRBV5-6 and TRBJ2-1, with D unclear. In germline, CDR1 is SGHDT, CDR2 YYEEEE. Trimming cost V 0 bases and J 1 base, with 8 bases left between them. The length of the CDR3 is 15 residues.

The V and J genes are TRBV11-2 and TRBJ2-7, with 8 bases identical to TRBD2. Losses at the gene ends were 5 bases for V and 0 bases for J; bases not matched to a gene: 12. Germline lookup yields CDR1 SGHAT and CDR2 FQNNGV. The CDR3 runs 17 residues. The CDR3 nucleotides are TGTGCCAGCAGCCCCCATGGGAGCGGGAGATTCTCCTACGAGCAGTACTTC. Its protein product is CASSPHGSGRFSYEQYF.

V usage is TRBV5-1 and J usage is TRBJ1-1; the match to TRBD1 covers 8 bases. The germline CDR1 and CDR2 sequences are SGHRS and YFSETQ. This CDR3 is 15 amino acids long. V shed 4 bases, J shed 4 bases, and the junction held 9 bases outside the gene matches. The CDR3 DNA reads as TGCGCCAGCAGCACCCGGACAGGGTCGAGCACTGAAGCTTTCTTT. This codes for CASSTRTGSSTEAFF.

This sequence joins TRBV5-4 and TRBJ2-2; 10 bases are shared with TRBD2. V lost 5 bases, J lost 5 bases, and 6 bases stayed unmatched. CDR1 and CDR2 from the germline V gene are SGHNT and YYREEE (reference sequence). The CDR3 covers 15 residues. CDR3 DNA sequence: TGTGCCAGCAGTCCCTTAGCGGGAGGAACCGGGGAGCTGTTTTTT. This encodes CASSPLAGGTGELFF.

V is TRBV6-1 and J is TRBJ2-6; D is unresolved. Germline CDR1 MNHNS, CDR2 SASEGT. The CDR3 is 13 amino acids. V was pared by 7 bases and J by 4 bases, with 8 bases between. The DNA of the CDR3 is TGTGCCAGCATCTTGCAAGGGGCCAACGTCCTGACTTTC. Translating it yields CASILQGANVLTF.

V and J are TRBV30 and TRBJ2-5; TRBD1 agrees at 7 bases. Losses at the gene ends were 4 bases for V and 4 bases for J; bases not matched to a gene: 6. The CDR3 runs to 13 residues. The V gene's germline CDR1 is GTSNPN and CDR2 SVGIG (reference sequence). The CDR3 region has the DNA TGTGCCTGGACCGAACACAGGGGAGAGACCCAGTACTTC. Amino acid sequence: CAWTEHRGETQYF. Full variable domain (outside the CDR3, taken from reference TRBV30 and TRBJ2-5): SQTIHQWPATLVQPVGSPLSLECTVEGTSNPNLYWYRQAAGRGLQLLFYSVGIGQISSEVPQNLSASRPQDRQFILSSKKLLLSDSGFYLCAWTEHRGETQYFGPGTRLLVL.

The rearrangement uses TRBV7-2 and TRBJ1-2; 8 bases match TRBD1. Germline lookup yields CDR1 SGHTA and CDR2 FQGNSA. The CDR3 extends over 14 amino acids. Germline trimming cut 5 bases from V and 4 bases from J; bases unmatched to any gene: 6. The CDR3 region is CASSRTGGIYGYTF. The CDR3 DNA sequence: TGTGCCAGCAGCCGTACAGGGGGGATCTATGGCTACACCTTC.

This chain links TRBV19 with TRBJ1-2; possible D gene TRBD1, 6 bases. Trimming pared 5 bases from V and 7 bases from J, leaving 14 bases between. Germline CDR1 and CDR2: LNHDA and SQIVND (reference sequence). The CDR3 is 13 residues long. The CDR3 DNA reads TGTGCCAGTAGTGGAAGGACAGTTGGTGGCTACACCTTC. The encoded protein is CASSGRTVGGYTF.

The rearrangement links TRBV28 to TRBJ2-1; no reliable D call. Germline V gene lookup returns CDR1 MDHEN and CDR2 SYDVKM. The CDR3 spans 12 residues. Trimming left V 5 bases short and J 4 bases short, with 6 bases between. CDR3 DNA: TGTGCCAGCAGTCCAAATTACAATGAGCAGTTCTTC. It is translated as CASSPNYNEQFF.

The chain uses TRBV5-1 and TRBJ1-1, with a weak D call TRBD1 (6 bases). CDR3 length equals 14 residues. The V end was cut by 2 bases, the J end by 3 bases, with 11 bases between. Germline CDR1 is SGHRS and CDR2 is YFSETQ. The CDR3 loop reads CASSLNSGDTEAFF. For the CDR3, the DNA is TGCGCCAGCAGCTTAAACTCAGGGGACACTGAAGCTTTCTTT.

J is TRBJ2-4 and V is TRBV27, with 9 bases matching TRBD1. The CDR3 spans 15 residues. From germline, CDR1 is MNHEY and CDR2 SMNVEV (reference sequence). V trimming: 3 bases; J trimming: 5 bases; junction bases outside the gene matches: 5. Written as DNA, the CDR3 is TGTGCCAGCAGTTTCTACCGGACAGGGGAAAACATTCAGTACTTC. Its translation is CASSFYRTGENIQYF.

This clone was picked up a small number of times. The chain couples TRBV25-1 to TRBJ2-3; D is undetermined. The CDR3 runs 15 residues. With 3 bases removed from V and 1 base from J, the gap between germline ends came to 11 bases. CDR1 MGHDK and CDR2 SYGVNS come from the germline V gene. The CDR3 nucleotides read TGTGCCAGCAGTGACCCGACGATAGGCACAGATACGCAGTATTTT. Encoded protein: CASSDPTIGTDTQYF.

The V gene is TRBV30, the J gene TRBJ1-1; no reliable D call. This CDR3 contains 13 residues. V lost 4 bases and J 1 base, leaving 10 bases between the germline ends. Looked up from germline, CDR1 is GTSNPN and CDR2 is SVGIG (reference sequence). The CDR3 protein is CAWTSWPNTEAFF. The CDR3 nucleotides are TGTGCCTGGACGTCATGGCCGAACACTGAAGCTTTCTTT.

This clone was seen a single time. The chain joins TRBV28 to TRBJ2-5; D is possibly TRBD1 (5 bases). The assigned J gene may be wrong: the sequence end matches TRBJ2-7 better. Looked up from germline, CDR1 is MDHEN and CDR2 is SYDVKM. CDR3 length: 15 amino acids. The CDR3 nucleotides read TGTGCCAGCCTACACAGCCAGGGTGTCTCCTACGAGCAGTACTTC. Translated, it gives CASLHSQGVSYEQYF.

Here the CDR3 reads CASSNDRVSEAFF. DNA for the CDR3: TGTGCCAGTAGTAACGACAGGGTGTCTGAAGCTTTCTTT. The rearrangement joins TRBV19 to TRBJ1-1; TRBD1 aligns across 7 bases. Germline CDR1 reads LNHDA; CDR2 reads SQIVND (reference sequence). This CDR3 comprises 13 residues. V lost 4 bases and J lost 6; bases outside the gene matches: 5.

This rearrangement joins TRBV7-3 to TRBJ1-1; 9 nucleotides agree with TRBD1. This CDR3 contains 13 residues. V shed 5 bases and J 6 bases; nucleotides not matched to a gene: 4. Germline CDR1 is SGHTA and CDR2 is FQGTGA. DNA of the CDR3: TGTGCCAGCAGCATAAGACAGGGGGCTGAAGCTTTCTTT. Residues: CASSIRQGAEAFF.

This chain joins TRBV10-2 and TRBJ1-1; the D is unclear. The germline V gene encodes CDR1 WSHSY and CDR2 SAAADI. The V end was cut by 2 bases, the J end by 0 bases, with 7 bases between. CDR3 size: 14 residues. The CDR3 reads CASSEPGMNTEAFF. Written as DNA, the CDR3 is TGCGCCAGCAGTGAGCCAGGAATGAACACTGAAGCTTTCTTT.

The genes are TRBV18 and TRBJ2-6, with D perhaps assigned TRBD1 or TRBD2 (6 bases each). Germline V gene lookup returns CDR1 KGHSH and CDR2 LQKENI. The CDR3 covers 18 residues. Trimming left V 3 bases short and J 2 bases short, with 17 bases between. In DNA form, the CDR3 reads TGTGCCAGCTCACCGAGGGGGGCCGGGGTGACTGGGGCCAACGTCCTGACTTTC. Translation gives CASSPRGAGVTGANVLTF.

V usage is TRBV4-1 and J usage is TRBJ2-3; D may be TRBD1 (7 bases). CDR1 and CDR2 (germline): MGHRA, YSYEKL. Trimming took 1 base from V and 6 from J, leaving 17 bases between them. There are 16 residues in the CDR3. Written as DNA, the CDR3 is TGCGCCAGCAGCCAAGGGCCCAGGGGGAGGATCGATACGCAGTATTTT. It codes for CASSQGPRGRIDTQYF.

The table lists this clone with a count of one. The rearrangement links TRBV7-9 to TRBJ1-3; D uncertain. Trimming took 2 bases from V and 4 from J, leaving 9 bases between them. Germline V lookup: CDR1 SEHNR, CDR2 FQNEAQ (reference sequence). The CDR3 is 14 residues long. CDR3 loop: CASSLRRSGNTIYF. CDR3 in DNA: TGTGCCAGCAGCTTACGTCGGTCAGGAAACACCATATATTTT.

J is TRBJ2-7 and V is TRBV5-4; D perhaps matches TRBD1 (6 bases). V lost 0 bases and J 2 bases, leaving 9 bases between the germline ends. Germline-derived CDR1 and CDR2 are SGHNT and YYREEE (reference sequence). The CDR3 extends over 14 amino acids. CDR3 loop: CASSLDAGAYEQYF. CDR3 in DNA: TGTGCCAGCAGCTTGGATGCAGGGGCCTACGAGCAGTACTTC. The full variable domain, in which reference TRBV5-4 and TRBJ2-7 provide the parts outside the CDR3, is ETGVTQSPTHLIKTRGQQVTLRCSSQSGHNTVSWYQQALGQGPQFIFQYYREEENGRGNFPPRFSGLQFPNYSSELNVNALELDDSALYLCASSLDAGAYEQYFGPGTRLTVT.

The chain is built from TRBV6-5 and TRBJ2-1; 9 positions agree with TRBD2. This CDR3 is 16 amino acids long. Per the germline V gene, CDR1 is MNHEY and CDR2 is SVGAGI. Trimming cost V 2 bases and J 5 bases; bases outside gene matches: 7. The CDR3 here is CASSYTGTSSDNEQFF. CDR3 DNA: TGTGCCAGCAGTTACACCGGGACTAGCAGCGACAATGAGCAGTTCTTC.

The chain couples TRBV28 to TRBJ2-5; 7 nucleotides agree with TRBD1. CDR1 and CDR2 (germline): MDHEN, SYDVKM. The CDR3 runs to 14 residues. V was clipped by 5 bases and J by 4 bases; unmatched bases: 7. The CDR3 reads CASSGSTGLETQYF. For the CDR3, the DNA is TGTGCCAGCAGTGGATCGACAGGGTTAGAGACCCAGTACTTC.

This clone has more than one count but fewer than ten. This sequence joins TRBV5-1 and TRBJ2-1, with D maybe TRBD1 (6 bases). The germline CDR1 and CDR2 sequences are SGHRS and YFSETQ. V dropped 4 bases and J dropped 4 bases, with 12 bases sitting between them. The CDR3 contains 14 residues. The CDR3, as DNA: TGCGCCAGCAGCGGATTGCAGGGGTACAATGAGCAGTTCTTC. The encoded protein is CASSGLQGYNEQFF.

V is TRBV29-1 and J is TRBJ1-1; no clear D. This CDR3 spans 15 amino acids. Trimming pared 4 bases from V and 1 base from J, leaving 16 bases between. Germline CDR1 reads SQVTM; CDR2 reads ANQGSEA. This CDR3 reads CSVVTTGLRNTEAFF. DNA for the CDR3: TGCAGCGTTGTAACTACCGGGCTGCGGAACACTGAAGCTTTCTTT.

A single count supports this clone. The CDR3 is CASSEEQASTDTQYF. The CDR3, as DNA: TGTGCCAGCAGTGAAGAACAGGCTAGCACAGATACGCAGTATTTT. The V and J genes are TRBV6-1 and TRBJ2-3, with a possible D match to TRBD1 (5 bases). V shed 1 base and J shed 0 bases, with 8 bases lying between them. The CDR3 covers 15 residues. Germline V gene data show CDR1 as MNHNS and CDR2 as SASEGT.